The 25 T cell receptor beta chains below all came from one sample that was sequenced in a study of blood T cell repertoires in COVID-19. Assay used: immunoSEQ multiplex PCR; TCRdb lists only in-frame clones, some missing. The sample has hundreds of thousands of clones, roughly 90% seen once; the top ten hold 0.7% to 1%. Sequenced material: peripheral blood. Receptor source: a man between 18 and 35 years old with COVID-19, enrolled during active disease.

The chain recombines TRBV7-6 with TRBJ1-5; no clear D gene. Germline CDR1 SGHVS, CDR2 FNYEAQ. Trimming shortened V by 1 base and J by 2 bases, and 6 bases separated the two germline ends. The CDR3 length is 14 residues. The DNA of the CDR3 is TGTGCCAGCAGCTTAGTATCCGGCAATCAGCCCCAGCATTTT. Translating gives CASSLVSGNQPQHF. Looking up the rest from reference TRBV7-6 and TRBJ1-5 gives the full variable domain: GAGVSQSPRYKVTKRGQDVALRCDPISGHVSLYWYRQALGQGPEFLTYFNYEAQQDKSGLPNDRFSAERPEGSISTLTIQRTEQRDSAMYRCASSLVSGNQPQHFGDGTRLSIL.

V is TRBV2 and J is TRBJ2-1; no reliable D call. CDR3 size: 14 residues. Trimming took off 6 bases at V and 0 bases at J, with 9 bases between the two ends. Germline lookup yields CDR1 SNHLY and CDR2 FYNNEI. The CDR3 nucleotides are TGTGCCAGCAGAGCAGCGAGCTCCTACAATGAGCAGTTCTTC. Translation: CASRAASSYNEQFF. Drawing the rest from reference TRBV2 and TRBJ2-1, the complete variable domain is EPEVTQTPSHQVTQMGQEVILRCVPISNHLYFYWYRQILGQKVEFLVSFYNNEISEKSEIFDDQFSVERPDGSNFTLKIRSTKLEDSAMYFCASRAASSYNEQFFGPGTRLTVL.

This chain joins TRBV10-3 and TRBJ1-5; tentative D call: TRBD1 (6 bases). Trimming cost V 0 bases and J 2 bases, with 8 bases left between them. Germline V lookup: CDR1 ENHRY, CDR2 SYGVKD. CDR3 size: 15 residues. CDR3 DNA: TGTGCCATCAGTGAGTCTTCAGGGGGCAATCAGCCCCAGCATTTT. Residues: CAISESSGGNQPQHF.

The rearrangement joins TRBV2 to TRBJ2-7, with D tentatively TRBD1 (5 bases). V dropped 0 bases and J dropped 1 base, with 10 bases sitting between them. CDR1 SNHLY and CDR2 FYNNEI come from the germline V gene. The CDR3 runs to 15 residues. CDR3 protein: CASSEAPAGSYEQYF. The DNA for the CDR3 is TGTGCCAGCAGTGAAGCCCCAGCAGGGTCCTACGAGCAGTACTTC.

V usage is TRBV19 and J usage is TRBJ1-4, with TRBD1 as a possible D gene (5 bases). This CDR3 comprises 15 residues. Germline assignment: CDR1 LNHDA and CDR2 SQIVND (reference sequence). V was pared by 7 bases and J by 0 bases, with 12 bases between. The CDR3 DNA reads TGTGCCAGTATGGTTGCAGGGACAACTAATGAAAAACTGTTTTTT. It specifies CASMVAGTTNEKLFF.

This chain uses TRBV3-1 (or the pseudogene TRBV3-2) with TRBJ2-4, with D maybe TRBD2 (7 bases). The CDR3 consists of 17 residues. Germline V gene lookup returns CDR1 LGHDT and CDR2 YNNKEL (reference sequence). V was clipped by 2 bases and J by 6 bases, with 20 bases between them. In DNA, the CDR3 is TGTGCCAGCAGCCAAACGACTAGCTCCGTAGGGGGAAACATTCAGTACTTC. It encodes CASSQTTSSVGGNIQYF.

The CDR3 bases are TGCAGTGCGGGAGGGCGGGAGACCCAGTACTTC. Amino acids: CSAGGRETQYF. The rearrangement uses TRBV20-1 and TRBJ2-5, with 7 bases that match TRBD2. The CDR3 length is 11 residues. V was pared by 6 bases and J by 5 bases, with 3 bases of the junction left unmatched. Germline V gives CDR1 DFQATT, CDR2 SNEGSKA (reference sequence).

This clone has just a few counts. V gene TRBV5-1 combines with J gene TRBJ1-2, with D unclear. Between the trimmed V and J ends, which lost 7 bases and 6 bases, there was a span of 13 bases. Germline CDR1 reads SGHRS; CDR2 reads YFSETQ. The CDR3 runs to 12 residues. CDR3 sequence (DNA): TGCGCCAGCCGCTCGACTTACAATGGCTACACCTTC. This gives the protein CASRSTYNGYTF.

The chain has TRBV27 and TRBJ2-7; 8 bases fit TRBD2. The germline V gene has CDR1 MNHEY and CDR2 SMNVEV (reference sequence). Trimming removed 7 bases from V and 7 bases from J; junction bases left unmatched: 21. CDR3 length: 17 residues. As DNA, the CDR3 is TGTGCCAGCATCCAAACTTTCGGAAGCGGGAGTAGGGGGGAGCAGTACTTC. Amino acid sequence: CASIQTFGSGSRGEQYF.

The V call is TRBV20-1, the J call TRBJ2-1, with 8 bases fitting TRBD1. From germline, CDR1 is DFQATT and CDR2 SNEGSKA (reference sequence). The CDR3 sequence is 11 residues long. V lost 5 bases, J lost 8 bases, and 2 bases stayed unmatched. The chain's CDR3 is CSADRGYEQFF. CDR3 nucleotide sequence: TGCAGTGCTGACAGGGGATATGAGCAGTTCTTC.

V gene TRBV10-3 combines with J gene TRBJ1-4, with D tentatively TRBD1 (5 bases). Germline CDR1 reads ENHRY; CDR2 reads SYGVKD. The V end lost 3 bases, the J end lost 8 bases, and 13 bases lay between the germline ends. The CDR3 has 14 amino acids. The CDR3 DNA reads as TGTGCCATCAGTGACCCGGACACTGGGGAAAAACTGTTTTTT. Protein: CAISDPDTGEKLFF.

This clone has only one observation. J is TRBJ1-6 and V is TRBV4-1; no reliable D call. The CDR3 has 12 amino acids. V lost 4 bases, J lost 8 bases, and 6 bases lay in between. CDR1 and CDR2 (germline): MGHRA, YSYEKL. Here the CDR3 reads CASSPPHSPLHF. CDR3 bases: TGCGCCAGCAGCCCCCCTCATTCACCCCTCCACTTT.

The rearrangement links TRBV25-1 to TRBJ2-2, with TRBD1 matching 10 bases. The CDR3 spans 18 residues. The germline CDR1 and CDR2 sequences are MGHDK and SYGVNS. Losses at the gene ends were 8 bases for V and 5 bases for J; bases not matched to a gene: 17. CDR3 region: CASGTGVGGTGETGELFF. DNA of the CDR3: TGTGCCAGCGGCACGGGAGTCGGAGGGACAGGGGAAACCGGGGAGCTGTTTTTT. The full variable domain, rest sourced from reference TRBV25-1 and TRBJ2-2, is EADIYQTPRYLVIGTGKKITLECSQTMGHDKMYWYQQDPGMELHLIHYSYGVNSTEKGDLSSESTVSRIRTEHFPLTLESARPSHTSQYLCASGTGVGGTGETGELFFGEGSRLTVL.

CDR3 amino acids: CASRFSGSPPYEQYF. The CDR3 bases are TGTGCCAGCAGATTTAGCGGGAGCCCACCCTACGAGCAGTACTTC. The chain has TRBV27 and TRBJ2-7; 9 positions agree with TRBD2. After removal of 6 bases from V and 2 bases from J, the junction contained 8 bases not matched to a gene. Germline V CDR1 and CDR2: MNHEY, SMNVEV (reference sequence). The CDR3 spans 15 residues.

This clone was seen a few times. This chain connects TRBV29-1 to TRBJ1-1, with TRBD1 matching over 8 bases. V was pared by 6 bases and J by 1 base, with 4 bases of the junction left unmatched. The V gene's germline CDR1 is SQVTM and CDR2 ANQGSEA. The CDR3 is 13 amino acids. This CDR3 reads CSVWDRSNTEAFF. The CDR3 DNA is TGCAGCGTATGGGACAGGTCGAACACTGAAGCTTTCTTT.

The J gene is TRBJ2-7, the V gene TRBV19, with TRBD1 matching 9 bases. The CDR3 runs 15 residues. Germline values: CDR1 LNHDA, CDR2 SQIVND (reference sequence). The ends lost 3 bases at V and 1 base at J; junction bases unmatched: 4. CDR3 in DNA: TGTGCCAGTAGTATGGGGGACAGGGCGTCCTACGAGCAGTACTTC. As protein: CASSMGDRASYEQYF.

This chain links TRBV4-1 with TRBJ1-2; a weak D match, TRBD1 (5 bases). CDR1 and CDR2 from the germline V gene are MGHRA and YSYEKL. This CDR3 contains 15 residues. V lost 3 bases and J 2 bases, leaving 13 bases between the germline ends. The CDR3 sequence is CASSHPGDLNYGYTF. The CDR3 coding sequence is TGCGCCAGCAGCCACCCGGGGGACCTAAACTATGGCTACACCTTC.

The chain joins TRBV7-8 to TRBJ2-2, with 7 bases lining up with TRBD1. Unmatched junction bases numbered 8, after V lost 5 bases and J lost 5 bases. This CDR3 has 15 amino acids. Germline V gene lookup returns CDR1 SGHVS and CDR2 FQNEAQ. CDR3 DNA sequence: TGTGCCAGCAGCCCTCTAGGGGGCGGAACCGGGGAGCTGTTTTTT. Translated, it gives CASSPLGGGTGELFF. The whole variable domain, filled in from reference TRBV7-8 and TRBJ2-2, reads GAGVSQSPRYKVAKRGQDVALRCDPISGHVSLFWYQQALGQGPEFLTYFQNEAQLDKSGLPSDRFFAERPEGSVSTLKIQRTQQEDSAVYLCASSPLGGGTGELFFGEGSRLTVL.

V and J are TRBV30 and TRBJ2-5, with 7 bases lining up with TRBD2. CDR1 is GTSNPN and CDR2 is SVGIG in the germline V gene (reference sequence). The trim removed 3 bases at V and 2 bases at J, leaving 9 bases unmatched. CDR3 length equals 15 residues. DNA for the CDR3: TGTGCCTGGAGGTGGGGGGGACGCCCACAAGAGACCCAGTACTTC. It is translated as CAWRWGGRPQETQYF.

This clone has only a few counts. The chain employs TRBV3-1 (or the pseudogene TRBV3-2) and TRBJ2-1; perhaps TRBD1 as D (5 bases). Germline assignment: CDR1 LGHDT and CDR2 YNNKEL (reference sequence). Trimming stripped 1 base from V and 9 bases from J, with 13 bases between. This CDR3 has 14 residues. The CDR3 sequence is CASSQGGRRAEQFF. The CDR3 DNA sequence: TGTGCCAGCAGCCAAGGCGGACGCAGGGCTGAGCAGTTCTTC.

The chain uses TRBV3-1 (or the pseudogene TRBV3-2) and TRBJ1-6; the D is unclear. Germline V gene sequence: CDR1 LGHDT, CDR2 YNNKEL (reference sequence). Trimming shortened V by 5 bases and J by 2 bases, and 13 bases separated the two germline ends. The CDR3 sequence is 16 residues long. The chain's CDR3 is CASSSLGKTYNSPLHF. The CDR3 DNA reads as TGTGCCAGCAGCTCCCTGGGCAAGACCTATAATTCACCCCTCCACTTT.

The J gene is TRBJ2-7, the V gene TRBV7-9; D is undetermined. Per germline, CDR1 SEHNR and CDR2 FQNEAQ (reference sequence). This CDR3 is built from 15 residues. V dropped 5 bases and J dropped 0 bases, with 14 bases sitting between them. CDR3 region: CASSKALLSSYEQYF. CDR3 coding DNA: TGTGCCAGCAGCAAAGCATTGCTTAGCTCCTACGAGCAGTACTTC.

The chain couples TRBV7-9 to TRBJ2-3, with unresolved D. CDR3 size: 13 residues. V dropped 5 bases and J dropped 4 bases, with 10 bases sitting between them. From germline, CDR1 is SEHNR and CDR2 FQNEAQ (reference sequence). CDR3 bases: TGTGCCAGCAGCCTTCCAACGGCAGATACGCAGTATTTT. Residues: CASSLPTADTQYF.

The rearrangement uses TRBV5-5 and TRBJ2-3; D might be TRBD2 (6 bases). V was shortened by 4 bases and J by 1 base, with 16 bases between the two germline ends. The V gene's germline CDR1 is SGHKS and CDR2 YYEKEE (reference sequence). The CDR3 is 16 amino acids. The DNA for the CDR3 is TGTGCCAGCAGCGTCCCAGGAGCGGGCCGCACAGATACGCAGTATTTT. Translating gives CASSVPGAGRTDTQYF.

The CDR3 protein is CSASRGVGVLAFF. The CDR3 DNA reads as TGCAGTGCTAGTCGGGGGGTAGGGGTTTTAGCTTTCTTT. The genes are TRBV20-1 and TRBJ1-1; D is possibly TRBD1 (5 bases). This CDR3 comprises 13 residues. Germline CDR1 and CDR2: DFQATT and SNEGSKA (reference sequence). The V end lost 3 bases, the J end lost 10 bases, and 18 bases lay between the germline ends.